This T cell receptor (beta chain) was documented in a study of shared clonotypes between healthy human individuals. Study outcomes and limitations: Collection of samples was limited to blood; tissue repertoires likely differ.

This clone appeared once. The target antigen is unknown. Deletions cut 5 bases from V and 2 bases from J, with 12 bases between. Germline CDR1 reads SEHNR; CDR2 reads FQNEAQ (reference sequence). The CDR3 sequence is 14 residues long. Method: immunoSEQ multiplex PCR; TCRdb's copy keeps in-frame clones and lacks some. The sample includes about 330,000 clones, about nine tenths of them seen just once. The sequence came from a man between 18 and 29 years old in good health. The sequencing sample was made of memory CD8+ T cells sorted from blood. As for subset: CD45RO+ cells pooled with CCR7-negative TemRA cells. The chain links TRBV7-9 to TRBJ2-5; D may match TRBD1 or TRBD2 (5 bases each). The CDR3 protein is CASSRGRDQETQYF. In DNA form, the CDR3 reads TGTGCCAGCAGCCGGGGACGGGATCAAGAGACCCAGTACTTC.